This paragraph covers one TCR beta chain sequence. Its specificity is unknown. Indicated treatment: approximately nine-day PBMC culture with coronavirus spike peptide pools or control peptides (ViraFEST assay). The unexposed donor's CD4+ T cells were collected before the COVID-19 pandemic (2011-2018). Before TCRs were sequenced, ViraFEST expanded antigen-specific T cells with peptide pools. This record belongs to a study of vaccination and CD4 T cells after COVID-19. Study conclusions and caveats: A relatively small number of convalescent patients were studied, and no early post-infection timepoints were included.

Trimming removed 4 bases from V and 1 base from J, with 17 bases in between. CDR1 and CDR2 from the germline V gene are MDHEN and SYDVKM. There are 16 residues in the CDR3. With the Oncomine TCR Beta short-read assay, DNA from cultured CD4+ T cells was sequenced. TCRdb called the PCR reads again in MiXCR, with one record for every CDR3 protein. Among around 7,000 distinct CDR3 sequences listed, roughly 40% were seen once. The V call is TRBV28, the J call TRBJ2-7, with TRBD1 as a possible D gene (5 bases). The receptor's source is a human donor in good health. Sequencing was carried out using CD4+ T cells from blood, cultured in vitro. The DNA of the CDR3 is TGTGCCAGCAGTTCGATTCTTAGGGGTACTTCCTACGAGCAGTACTTC. Encoded protein: CASSSILRGTSYEQYF.